Sequencing of this T cell receptor (beta chain) was carried out in a study of T cell responses to AZD1222 COVID-19 vaccine. Notes on the study in general: Repertoire sampling occurred only after the peak T cell response. A mostly white British donor set with more females was recruited, and clonal diversity was possibly underestimated. Spike-wide coverage was observed for vaccine-associated CD4 TCRs, with dominant responses at 160-218 and 743-854.

Libraries were prepared by immunoSEQ multiplex PCR; TCRdb keeps only in-frame clonotypes and omits some of them. Among more than 150,000 clones listed, about 89% were seen once. This clone showed up just once. Its specificity is not known. V gave up 0 bases and J gave up 4 bases, with 6 bases separating them. The CDR3 consists of 13 residues. Germline V gene data show CDR1 as MRHNA and CDR2 as SNTAGT. Second doses that came at about 4 or about 12 weeks were put together. Source: peripheral blood, taken 28 days after the second AZD1222 dose. The TCR comes from an adult who received the AZD1222 COVID-19 vaccine. The chain carries TRBV6-4 and TRBJ1-2; tentative D call: TRBD1 (5 bases). CDR3 DNA: TGTGCCAGCAGTGACTCTGGGGGCTATGGCTACACCTTC. Translation gives CASSDSGGYGYTF.